These 17 T cell receptor beta chains were all obtained from the same sample, sequenced in a study of glioma-infiltrating T cells. The iRepertoire nested amplicon-rescue multiplex PCR amplified TCR alpha and beta CDR3s from RNA. Using its own MiXCR run on the multiplex PCR reads, TCRdb lists one record per CDR3 protein. The sample gives about 89,000 distinct CDR3 sequences, 20% to 25% of which show up once; over 5.5% is in the top ten. The sample taken for sequencing was glioma tissue, nonneoplastic brain tissue, or PBMCs (not recorded which). The source of these receptors is a human donor with low-grade glioma or glioblastoma, undergoing nonglioma brain surgery, or in good health (not recorded which).

The CDR3 sequence: CASSPTATGYYEQYF. DNA for the CDR3: TGCGCCAGCAGCCCGACCGCCACAGGGTACTACGAGCAGTACTTC. This sequence joins TRBV4-1 and TRBJ2-7, with a weak D call TRBD1 (6 bases). CDR1 and CDR2 (germline): MGHRA, YSYEKL. The ends were cut back, 4 bases at V and 3 bases at J, with 16 bases in the middle. This CDR3 has 15 residues.

The genes are TRBV29-1 and TRBJ2-1; possibly TRBD1 for D (6 bases). The length of the CDR3 is 14 residues. V lost 5 bases and J lost 1, with 12 bases in between. CDR1 is SQVTM, CDR2 ANQGSEA, per germline. The CDR3 spells CSVKGVPSYNEQFF. As DNA, the CDR3 is TGCAGCGTTAAGGGGGTCCCATCCTACAATGAGCAGTTCTTC.

As concerns this clonotype: The final CDR3 position lacks the conserved phenylalanine or tryptophan, pointing to a likely read error. V is TRBV11-1 and J is TRBJ2-5; 8 nucleotides align to TRBD1. The CDR3 sequence is 14 residues long. V gave up 4 bases and J gave up 4 bases; unmatched junction bases: 5. CDR1 is SGHAT and CDR2 is FQDESV in the germline V gene (reference sequence). Written as DNA, the CDR3 is TGTGCCAGCAGCTCGGGACAGGTGATAGAGACCCAGTACTCC. As protein: CASSSGQVIETQYS.

The genes are TRBV18 and TRBJ2-1, with a tentative D call TRBD1 (6 bases). The V gene lost 4 bases and the J gene lost 4 bases, with 17 bases spanning the gap. In germline, CDR1 is KGHSH, CDR2 LQKENI. This CDR3 contains 16 residues. Here the CDR3 reads CASSLGQKPFYNEQFF. For the CDR3, the DNA is TGTGCCAGCTCACTCGGACAGAAACCCTTTTACAATGAGCAGTTCTTC.

This clonotype was counted only a few times. The V call is TRBV2, the J call TRBJ2-7; 8 bases are a match to TRBD1. The ends lost 6 bases at V and 2 bases at J; junction bases unmatched: 6. The CDR3 runs to 14 residues. Germline V gene data show CDR1 as SNHLY and CDR2 as FYNNEI. CDR3 bases: TGTGCCAGCAGCTCGGACAGGGTAGCCTACGAGCAGTACTTC. Translating it yields CASSSDRVAYEQYF.

This clonotype occurred many times. This chain uses TRBV6-1 with TRBJ1-2; D gene unclear. The CDR3 covers 15 residues. The germline V and J ends were trimmed by 6 bases and 2 bases, with 16 bases remaining between them. Germline V gene data show CDR1 as MNHNS and CDR2 as SASEGT. CDR3 DNA sequence: TGTGCCAGCAGAAAGGGCACCGGGCCCAACTATGGCTACACCTTC. Translation gives CASRKGTGPNYGYTF.

V usage is TRBV20-1 and J usage is TRBJ2-7; 8 bases are a match to TRBD2. Germline V gives CDR1 DFQATT, CDR2 SNEGSKA (reference sequence). The CDR3 is made up of 16 amino acids. J gave up 9 bases and V 2 bases, and 18 bases lay outside the gene matches. In nucleotides, the CDR3 is TGCAGTGCTAGAAATTCCGGGACTAGAGGGCTGTGGGGGCAGTACTTC. Protein sequence: CSARNSGTRGLWGQYF.

This clonotype was counted many times. The gene calls are TRBV7-6 and TRBJ1-6; no reliable D call. V lost 0 bases, J lost 2 bases, and 11 bases lay in between. CDR1 and CDR2 from the germline V gene are SGHVS and FNYEAQ. There are 17 residues in the CDR3. This CDR3 is CASSLARRGAYNSPLHF. The CDR3 DNA reads as TGTGCCAGCAGCTTAGCGCGGAGAGGCGCCTATAATTCACCCCTCCACTTT.

The sample holds many counts of this clonotype. This chain links TRBV7-9 with TRBJ2-1; weak D call: TRBD1 (5 bases). Trimming stripped 1 base from V and 8 bases from J, with 12 bases between. CDR3 size: 14 residues. Germline V gene sequence: CDR1 SEHNR, CDR2 FQNEAQ (reference sequence). The CDR3 is CASSLEAGFDEQFF. The DNA for the CDR3 is TGTGCCAGCAGCTTAGAGGCAGGGTTCGATGAGCAGTTCTTC.

The CDR3 DNA reads TGTGCCAGCTCACGCCCCGCAGGGACAAACTATGGCTACACCTTC. The encoded protein is CASSRPAGTNYGYTF. The V gene is TRBV18, the J gene TRBJ1-2; D may be TRBD1 (6 bases). Germline CDR1 KGHSH, CDR2 LQKENI. V was pared by 4 bases and J by 2 bases, with 14 bases between. The CDR3 is made up of 15 amino acids.

This clonotype is medium-sized (0.01 to 0.1%) by share. V gene TRBV6-2 or TRBV6-3 combines with J gene TRBJ2-5, with D unclear. Germline V gives CDR1 MNHEY, CDR2 SVGEGT. V lost 2 bases and J lost 2, with 12 bases in between. This CDR3 is 15 amino acids long. DNA for the CDR3: TGTGCCAGCAGTTACGGTCCCAGCCGGCAAGAGACCCAGTACTTC. Protein: CASSYGPSRQETQYF.

The V and J genes are TRBV5-1 and TRBJ2-3; unclear D gene. CDR3 length: 14 amino acids. Trimming left V 2 bases short and J 2 bases short, with 9 bases between. From germline, CDR1 is SGHRS and CDR2 YFSETQ. The DNA for the CDR3 is TGCGCCAGCAGCTTAGGTCGGTTCACAGATACGCAGTATTTT. Translating it yields CASSLGRFTDTQYF.

The V call is TRBV29-1, the J call TRBJ1-2, with 11 bases lining up with TRBD1. Germline lookup yields CDR1 SQVTM and CDR2 ANQGSEA. J was trimmed by 5 bases and V by 4 bases; bases with no gene match: 6. This CDR3 spans 14 amino acids. The CDR3, as DNA: TGCAGCGTTGCAGGGACAGGGGGACAGTATGGCTACACCTTC. Amino acids: CSVAGTGGQYGYTF.

The V and J genes are TRBV12-3 or TRBV12-4 and TRBJ2-2; D remains unclear. The CDR3 runs to 16 residues. V dropped 1 base and J dropped 1 base, with 10 bases sitting between them. Here the CDR3 reads CASSLGNSRNTGELFF. The CDR3 DNA sequence: TGTGCCAGCAGTTTAGGAAATAGCAGGAACACCGGGGAGCTGTTTTTT.

This clonotype came up many times. The genes are TRBV3-1 and TRBJ1-1, with 7 nucleotides matching TRBD1. V shed 4 bases, J shed 6 bases, and the junction held 17 bases outside the gene matches. Germline CDR1 reads LGHDT; CDR2 reads YNNKEL (reference sequence). There are 17 residues in the CDR3. The DNA of the CDR3 is TGTGCCAGCAGCCTACGACAGGGCCCCCGCGTGGGGGCTGAAGCTTTCTTT. Protein product: CASSLRQGPRVGAEAFF.

This clonotype was observed at least ten times. CDR3 DNA: TGTGCCACCGCCAGGCCAGGGGGCCCCGAGCAGTACTTC. Protein sequence: CATARPGGPEQYF. The chain has TRBV15 and TRBJ2-7; 8 bases align to TRBD1. The germline CDR1 and CDR2 sequences are LNHNV and YYDKDF (reference sequence). The CDR3 runs 13 residues. Trimming removed 8 bases from V and 6 bases from J; junction bases left unmatched: 9.

On this clonotype: Just one base apart from a much larger clone, this may be a read error. V is TRBV2 and J is TRBJ2-1; D remains unclear. The V gene's germline CDR1 is SNHLY and CDR2 FYNNEI. Trimming removed 6 bases at V and 2 bases at J, with 14 bases between. This CDR3 spans 15 amino acids. The CDR3 protein is CASSLRPNPYNEQFF. The CDR3 region has the DNA TGTGCCAGCAGCTTACGGCCCAACCCCTACAATGAGCAGTTCTTC.